The 13 T cell receptor beta chains below all came from one sample that was sequenced in a study of CD8 T cells in ankylosing spondylitis. Study observations and caveats: Ankylosing spondylitis blood seemed to carry a telltale TCR beta motif made of eight highly homologous variants.

Via MiXCR, TCRdb re-called the 5' RACE reads, giving one row per CDR3 protein. The profile shows 330,000 or so distinct CDR3 sequences, less than 9.5% of them singletons. Their antigens are not known. Sequencing input: blood, either unsorted or a sorted T cell fraction (not recorded which). These receptors all come from a male donor with ankylosing spondylitis.

This clonotype was seen repeatedly, ten times or more. The chain is built from TRBV6-1 and TRBJ1-3; maybe TRBD1 (6 bases). Germline assignment: CDR1 MNHNS and CDR2 SASEGT. Trimming took off 7 bases at V and 4 bases at J, with 11 bases between the two ends. The CDR3 totals 13 residues. CDR3: CASTSGVGNTIYF. CDR3 coding DNA: TGTGCCAGCACCTCAGGGGTCGGAAACACCATATATTTT.

CDR3 DNA sequence: TGTGCCAGCAGCCCATCAGGAGGACAGGGGTTTTACGAGCAGTACTTC. Translating gives CASSPSGGQGFYEQYF. The genes are TRBV9 and TRBJ2-7, with 9 positions matching TRBD1. The CDR3 is 16 residues long. With V trimmed by 4 bases and J by 4 bases, 12 bases remained unmatched. The germline CDR1 and CDR2 sequences are SGDLS and YYNGEE.

This clonotype has only a few counts. The chain has TRBV20-1 and TRBJ2-3, with D uncertain. The CDR3 consists of 14 residues. The V gene lost 1 base and the J gene lost 9 bases, with 17 bases spanning the gap. Germline V CDR1 and CDR2: DFQATT, SNEGSKA (reference sequence). The CDR3 nucleotides read TGCAGTGCTAGAGTAACCCATGTCCTAGTCACGCAGTATTTT. Protein sequence: CSARVTHVLVTQYF.

This rearrangement joins TRBV6-1 to TRBJ1-2; 9 bases are a match to TRBD1. CDR1 is MNHNS, CDR2 SASEGT, per germline. The CDR3 sequence is 13 residues long. V was clipped by 5 bases and J by 7 bases; unmatched bases: 5. The CDR3 is CASSRTGESGYTF. As DNA, the CDR3 is TGTGCCAGCAGTCGGACAGGGGAGAGTGGCTACACCTTC.

This clonotype occurred a few times. Its ends do not fully match the called genes, so a read error is possible. The V gene is TRBV6-6, the J gene TRBJ2-5; 11 bases match TRBD2. The CDR3 extends over 13 amino acids. Germline V lookup: CDR1 MNHNY, CDR2 SVGAGI (reference sequence). This chain's CDR3 is CASSKGLAEPGHF. The CDR3 nucleotides are TGTGCCAGCAGCAAGGGACTAGCGGAGCCCGGGCACTTC.

The chain employs TRBV3-1 and TRBJ1-2, with 11 bases aligning to TRBD1. This CDR3 is built from 15 residues. V gave up 1 base and J gave up 3 bases; unmatched junction bases: 1. Germline V CDR1 and CDR2: LGHDT, YNNKEL (reference sequence). CDR3 nucleotide sequence: TGTGCCAGCAGCCAAGCGGACAGGGGGCACTATGGCTACACCTTC. Translated: CASSQADRGHYGYTF.

The rearrangement links TRBV3-1 to TRBJ2-5; the D is unclear. The germline V gene has CDR1 LGHDT and CDR2 YNNKEL (reference sequence). Trimming removed 2 bases at V and 0 bases at J, with 10 bases between. There are 15 residues in the CDR3. The CDR3 DNA reads TGTGCCAGCAGCCAACGACTCCTGTACCAAGAGACCCAGTACTTC. Its protein is CASSQRLLYQETQYF.

There are many counts of this clonotype. The chain carries TRBV5-1 and TRBJ1-1; no firm D call. In germline, CDR1 is SGHRS, CDR2 YFSETQ. V was pared by 7 bases and J by 1 base, with 11 bases between. This CDR3 spans 13 amino acids. CDR3 in DNA: TGCGCCAGCGGATTCGACGAGAACACTGAAGCTTTCTTT. Translating it yields CASGFDENTEAFF.

This clonotype has a count of ten or more. The V and J genes are TRBV5-1 and TRBJ1-5, with D unresolved. The CDR3 loop spans 17 amino acids. Germline V gene sequence: CDR1 SGHRS, CDR2 YFSETQ. Trimming removed 4 bases at V and 5 bases at J, with 22 bases between. For the CDR3, the DNA is TGCGCCAGCAGCCCAACCCCGGACGTGGGGAGGGATCAGCCCCAGCATTTT. Protein: CASSPTPDVGRDQPQHF. Using reference TRBV5-1 and TRBJ1-5 for the parts outside the CDR3, the full variable domain is KAGVTQTPRYLIKTRGQQVTLSCSPISGHRSVSWYQQTPGQGLQFLFEYFSETQRNKGNFPGRFSGRQFSNSRSEMNVSTLELGDSALYLCASSPTPDVGRDQPQHFGDGTRLSIL.

This clonotype was counted between two and nine times. This rearrangement joins TRBV10-3 to TRBJ2-7, with D hard to call. The CDR3 runs 16 residues. Germline-derived CDR1 and CDR2 are ENHRY and SYGVKD. V was shortened by 4 bases and J by 4 bases, with 20 bases between the two germline ends. CDR3 amino acids: CAISAHERPSGYEQYF. The CDR3 nucleotides read TGTGCCATCAGTGCCCACGAGCGTCCTAGTGGGTACGAGCAGTACTTC.

This chain links TRBV27 with TRBJ2-1; no firm D call. Trimming removed 6 bases from V and 6 bases from J, with 6 bases in between. The CDR3 has 11 residues. Germline CDR1 and CDR2: MNHEY and SMNVEV (reference sequence). The CDR3 DNA follows: TGTGCCAGCAGCTACTTCAATGAGCAGTTCTTC. The encoded protein is CASSYFNEQFF.

A single count supports this clonotype. The V call is TRBV5-5, the J call TRBJ2-1; a weak D match, TRBD1 (6 bases). The length of the CDR3 is 15 residues. V gave up 3 bases and J gave up 5 bases, with 15 bases separating them. Looked up from germline, CDR1 is SGHKS and CDR2 is YYEKEE (reference sequence). The CDR3 sequence is CASSSRAGADNEQFF. CDR3 DNA sequence: TGTGCCAGCAGCTCCCGGGCAGGGGCGGACAATGAGCAGTTCTTC.

This clonotype came up many times. The chain combines TRBV6-1 with TRBJ2-5; 8 positions match TRBD2. The germline V gene encodes CDR1 MNHNS and CDR2 SASEGT. The CDR3 runs to 15 residues. V lost 4 bases, J lost 4 bases, and 8 bases stayed unmatched. DNA of the CDR3: TGTGCCAGCAGTGGGGGGTCGGGACTAGGAGAGACCCAGTACTTC. Its protein is CASSGGSGLGETQYF.